The entry below describes one T cell receptor beta chain. Its matching antigen is unknown. This sample is part of a study of cytomegalovirus exposure and HLA in healthy donors. Overall study results and limits: Segments of the TCR beta V type were, in most cases, productive about 87% or about 30% of the time in an earlier analysis. In vitro testing confirmed three CMV-associated chains as specific for CMV antigens.

It was with 60 Vbeta and 13 Jbeta primers that the PCR ran. Here immunoSEQ multiplex PCR was the method, and the copy in TCRdb shows in-frame clones only, minus some. Of 100,000 to 150,000 clones in the sample, 72% were seen once. V shed 6 bases and J shed 6 bases, with 17 bases lying between them. CDR3 size: 14 residues. Germline V gives CDR1 KGHSH, CDR2 LQKENI. The V and J genes are TRBV18 and TRBJ1-1, with D possibly being TRBD1 (6 bases). Sequenced: PBMCs. This receptor was identified in a man aged 25-45 years in good health and CMV-seronegative. This CDR3 reads CASSSQGNDPEAFF. CDR3 in DNA: TGTGCCAGCTCCTCACAGGGTAATGACCCTGAAGCTTTCTTT.